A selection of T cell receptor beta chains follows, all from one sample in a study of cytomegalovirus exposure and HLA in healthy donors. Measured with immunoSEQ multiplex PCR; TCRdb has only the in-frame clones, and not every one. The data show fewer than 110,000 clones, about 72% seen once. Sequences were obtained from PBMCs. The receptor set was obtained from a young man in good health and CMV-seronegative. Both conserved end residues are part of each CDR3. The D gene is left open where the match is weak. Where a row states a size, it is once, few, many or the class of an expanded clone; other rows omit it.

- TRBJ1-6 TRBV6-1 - TGTGCCAGCACCCCCGGGTCAGCTAATTCACCCCTCCACTTT CASTPGSANSPLHF
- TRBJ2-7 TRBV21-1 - TGTGCCAGCAGCAAAGGGAAGACAGGGTTTTACGAGCAGTACTTC CASSKGKTGFYEQYF
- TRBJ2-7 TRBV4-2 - TGTGCCAGCAGCCAGAGTCCCGGGTTTTACGAGCAGTACTTC CASSQSPGFYEQYF
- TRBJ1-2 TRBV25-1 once TGTGCCAGCAGTGAAACGGACTATGGCTACACCTTC CASSETDYGYTF
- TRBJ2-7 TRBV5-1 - TGCGCCAGCAGCCCCCGGGACTCAGTCTCCTACGAGCAGTACTTC CASSPRDSVSYEQYF
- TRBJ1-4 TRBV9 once TGTGCCAGCAGCGTAGGAATGGGCCCTGGGGGCTATGGGGAAAAACTGTTTTTT CASSVGMGPGGYGEKLFF
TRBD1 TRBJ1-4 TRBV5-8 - TGTGCCAGCAGGCGATCGACAGGGGCGCAGGGGCATAATGAAAAACTGTTTTTT CASRRSTGAQGHNEKLFF
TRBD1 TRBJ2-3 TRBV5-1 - TGCGCCAGCAGCCTGACAGGGCCGGCAGATACGCAGTATTTT CASSLTGPADTQYF
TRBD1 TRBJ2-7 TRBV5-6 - TGTGCCAGCAGCCGTTCCGGGACAGGCTCCTACGAGCAGTACTTC CASSRSGTGSYEQYF
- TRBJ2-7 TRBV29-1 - TGCAGCGCTGGTGGAGGCTACGAGCAGTACTTC CSAGGGYEQYF
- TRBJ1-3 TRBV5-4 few TGTGCCAGCAGCTTGGACCGGGGGACTGGAAACACCATATATTTT CASSLDRGTGNTIYF
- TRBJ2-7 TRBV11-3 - TGTGCCAGCAGCTTAACCGCGAACTCCTACGAGCAGTACTTC CASSLTANSYEQYF
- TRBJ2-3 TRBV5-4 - TGTGCCAGCAGCTCCCTGACAGTGCAGGGTACGCAGTATTTT CASSSLTVQGTQYF
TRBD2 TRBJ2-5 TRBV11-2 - TGTGCCAGCAGCCCCCCTGGGGCGGGGGGGGAGGAGACCCAGTACTTC CASSPPGAGGEETQYF
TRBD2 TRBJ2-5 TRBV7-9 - TGTGCCAGCAGCTTACTGGGGCGGGGGGGAGAGACCCAGTACTTC CASSLLGRGGETQYF
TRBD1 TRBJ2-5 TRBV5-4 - TGTGCCAGCAGCTCCCTGGACAGGGGAGGGCAAGAGACCCAGTACTTC CASSSLDRGGQETQYF
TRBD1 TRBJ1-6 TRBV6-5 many TGTGCCAGCAGTTACGGGACAGAAGTTTCACCCCTCCACTTT CASSYGTEVSPLHF
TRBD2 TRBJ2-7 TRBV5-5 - TGTGCCAGCAGCGCGAGCGGGACGTCCCCCTACGAGCAGTACTTC CASSASGTSPYEQYF
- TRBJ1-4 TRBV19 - TGTGCCAGTAGAAAGGTCTCGGGGGAACTGTTTTTT CASRKVSGELFF
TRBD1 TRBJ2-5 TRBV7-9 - TGTGCCGCCCAGGGGGTGGAGACCCAGTACTTC CAAQGVETQYF
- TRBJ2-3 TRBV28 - TGTGCCAGCAGTGCGATGGCGGGGGCTGGCGATACGCAGTATTTT CASSAMAGAGDTQYF
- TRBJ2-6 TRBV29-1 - TGCAGCGTTGCGTCCGGGGCCAACGTCCTGACTTTC CSVASGANVLTF
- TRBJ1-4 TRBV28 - TGTGCCAGCACCCACGGTGGGCAGGGGACCGAAAAACTGTTTTTT CASTHGGQGTEKLFF
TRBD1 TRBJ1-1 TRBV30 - TGTGCCTGGATGCAGGGGGAGACTGAAGCTTTCTTT CAWMQGETEAFF
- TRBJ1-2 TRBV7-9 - TGTGCCAGCAGCCCGCAGGGGCGTCGCGGCTACACCTTC CASSPQGRRGYTF
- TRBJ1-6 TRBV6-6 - TGTGCCAGCCGGGATGGGAGTTCACCCCTCCACTTT CASRDGSSPLHF
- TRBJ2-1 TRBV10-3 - TGTGCCATCAAGGGGGACGCCGCCATGAATGAGCAGTTCTTC CAIKGDAAMNEQFF
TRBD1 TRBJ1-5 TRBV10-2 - TGCGCCAGCAGGGGGACAGGGCAGAGCAATCAGCCCCAGCATTTT CASRGTGQSNQPQHF
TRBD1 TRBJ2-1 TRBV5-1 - TGCGCCAGCAGCTTCGGGGACAGGGTCTACAATGAGCAGTTCTTC CASSFGDRVYNEQFF
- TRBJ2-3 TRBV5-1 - TGCGCCAGCAGCGAGGGCCACGGGACAGATACGCAGTATTTT CASSEGHGTDTQYF
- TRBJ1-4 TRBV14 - TGTGCCAGCAGCCCTTTGACGGGAGGTGAAAAACTGTTTTTT CASSPLTGGEKLFF
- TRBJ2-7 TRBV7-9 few TGTTCTAGCAGGGATTGGACAGCCTACGAGCAGTACTTC CSSRDWTAYEQYF
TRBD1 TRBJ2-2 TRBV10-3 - TGTGCCATCAGTGGTTCGTCGACAGGGGGATCTAACGGGGAGCTGTTTTTT CAISGSSTGGSNGELFF
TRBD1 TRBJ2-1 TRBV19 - TGTGCCAGTAGTGGGACAGGGTGGAATGAGCAGTTCTTC CASSGTGWNEQFF
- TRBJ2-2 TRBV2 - TGTGCCAGCAGTTACCCTACTGGGGCAGGCGACACCGGGGAGCTGTTTTTT CASSYPTGAGDTGELFF
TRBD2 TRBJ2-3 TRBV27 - TGTGCCAGCAGTTTTTTAAGACCGGGACTAGGGACGCAGTATTTT CASSFLRPGLGTQYF
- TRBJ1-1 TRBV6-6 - TGTGCCAGCAGTTTGACAGGCACTGAAGCTTTCTTT CASSLTGTEAFF